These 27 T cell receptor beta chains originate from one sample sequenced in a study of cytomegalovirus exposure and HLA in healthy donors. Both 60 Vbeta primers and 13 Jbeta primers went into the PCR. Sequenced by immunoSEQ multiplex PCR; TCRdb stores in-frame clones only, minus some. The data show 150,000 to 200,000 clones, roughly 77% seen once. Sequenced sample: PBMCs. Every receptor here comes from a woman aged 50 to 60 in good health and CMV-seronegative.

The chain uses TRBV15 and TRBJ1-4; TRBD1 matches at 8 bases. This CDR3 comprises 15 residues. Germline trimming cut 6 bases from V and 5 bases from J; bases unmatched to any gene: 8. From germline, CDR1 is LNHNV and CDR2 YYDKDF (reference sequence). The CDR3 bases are TGTGCCACCAGAGACCGGGACAGGCAAAATGAAAAACTGTTTTTT. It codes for CATRDRDRQNEKLFF.

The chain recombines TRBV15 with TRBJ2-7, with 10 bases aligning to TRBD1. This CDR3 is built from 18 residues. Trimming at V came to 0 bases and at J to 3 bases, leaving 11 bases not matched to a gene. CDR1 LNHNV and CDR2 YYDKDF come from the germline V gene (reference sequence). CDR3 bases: TGTGCCACCAGCAGAGATAGGAGGTCAGGACAGGGGGTCTACGAGCAGTACTTC. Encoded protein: CATSRDRRSGQGVYEQYF. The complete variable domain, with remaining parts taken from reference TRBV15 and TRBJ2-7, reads DAMVIQNPRYQVTQFGKPVTLSCSQTLNHNVMYWYQQKSSQAPKLLFHYYDKDFNNEADTPDNFQSRRPNTSFCFLDIRSPGLGDTAMYLCATSRDRRSGQGVYEQYFGPGTRLTVT.

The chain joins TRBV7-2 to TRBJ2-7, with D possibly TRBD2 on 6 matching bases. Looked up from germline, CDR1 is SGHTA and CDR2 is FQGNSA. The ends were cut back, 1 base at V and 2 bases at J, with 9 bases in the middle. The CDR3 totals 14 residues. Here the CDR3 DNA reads TGTGCCAGCAGCTTAGAGGGACTGACCTACGAGCAGTACTTC. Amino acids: CASSLEGLTYEQYF.

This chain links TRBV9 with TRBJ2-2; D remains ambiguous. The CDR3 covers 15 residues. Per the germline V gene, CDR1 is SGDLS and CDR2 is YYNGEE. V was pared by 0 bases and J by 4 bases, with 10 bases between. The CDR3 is CASSVGQSSTGELFF. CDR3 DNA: TGTGCCAGCAGCGTAGGGCAATCAAGCACCGGGGAGCTGTTTTTT.

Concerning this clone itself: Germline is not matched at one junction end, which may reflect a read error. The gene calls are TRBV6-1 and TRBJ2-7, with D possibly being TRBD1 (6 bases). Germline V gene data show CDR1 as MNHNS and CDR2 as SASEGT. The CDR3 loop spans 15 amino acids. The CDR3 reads CASKLGQSSSYEQHF. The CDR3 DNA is TGTGCCAGCAAATTAGGACAGTCGAGCTCCTACGAGCAGCACTTC.

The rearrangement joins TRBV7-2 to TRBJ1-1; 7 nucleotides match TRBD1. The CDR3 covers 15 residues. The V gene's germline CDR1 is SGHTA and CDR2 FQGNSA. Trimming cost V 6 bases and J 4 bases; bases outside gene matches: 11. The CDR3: CASRSTTGASTEAFF. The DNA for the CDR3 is TGTGCCAGCAGGTCTACTACAGGGGCCAGCACTGAAGCTTTCTTT.

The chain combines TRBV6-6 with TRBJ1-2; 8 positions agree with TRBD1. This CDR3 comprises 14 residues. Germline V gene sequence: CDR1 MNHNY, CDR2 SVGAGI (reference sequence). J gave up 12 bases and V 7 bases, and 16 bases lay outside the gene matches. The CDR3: CASNLKPGGAENTF. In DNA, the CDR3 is TGTGCCAGCAACCTAAAGCCAGGGGGCGCGGAGAACACCTTC.

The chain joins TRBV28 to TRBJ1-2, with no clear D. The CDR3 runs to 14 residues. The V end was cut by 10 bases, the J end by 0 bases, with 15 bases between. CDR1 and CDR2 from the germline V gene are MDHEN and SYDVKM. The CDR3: CATSTGVANYGYTF. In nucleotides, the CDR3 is TGTGCCACCTCTACCGGGGTAGCTAACTATGGCTACACCTTC.

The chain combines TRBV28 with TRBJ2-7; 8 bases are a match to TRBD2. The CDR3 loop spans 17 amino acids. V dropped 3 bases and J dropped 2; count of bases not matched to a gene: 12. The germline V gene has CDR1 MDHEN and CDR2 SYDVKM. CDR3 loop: CASSFPLLAGGTYEQYF. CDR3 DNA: TGTGCCAGCAGTTTCCCCCTTTTGGCGGGAGGAACCTACGAGCAGTACTTC.

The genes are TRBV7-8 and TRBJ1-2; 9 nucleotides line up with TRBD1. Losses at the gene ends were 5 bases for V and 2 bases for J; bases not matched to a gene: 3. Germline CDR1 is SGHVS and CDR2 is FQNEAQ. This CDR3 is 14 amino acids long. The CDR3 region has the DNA TGTGCCAGCAGCCTGGGGACAGGGAACTATGGCTACACCTTC. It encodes CASSLGTGNYGYTF. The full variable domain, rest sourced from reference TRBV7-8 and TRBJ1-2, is GAGVSQSPRYKVAKRGQDVALRCDPISGHVSLFWYQQALGQGPEFLTYFQNEAQLDKSGLPSDRFFAERPEGSVSTLKIQRTQQEDSAVYLCASSLGTGNYGYTFGSGTRLTVV.

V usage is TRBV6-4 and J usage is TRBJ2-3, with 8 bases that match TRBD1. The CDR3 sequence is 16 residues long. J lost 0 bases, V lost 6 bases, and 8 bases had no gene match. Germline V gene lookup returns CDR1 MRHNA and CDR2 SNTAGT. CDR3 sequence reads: CASSDRGVGSTDTQYF. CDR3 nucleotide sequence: TGTGCCAGCAGCGACAGGGGTGTAGGGAGCACAGATACGCAGTATTTT.

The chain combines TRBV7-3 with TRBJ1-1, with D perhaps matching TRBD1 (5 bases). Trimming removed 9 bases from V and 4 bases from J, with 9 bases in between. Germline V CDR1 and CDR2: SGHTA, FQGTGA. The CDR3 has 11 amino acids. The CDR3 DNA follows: TGTGCCAGTGGACATGGCACTGAAGCTTTCTTT. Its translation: CASGHGTEAFF. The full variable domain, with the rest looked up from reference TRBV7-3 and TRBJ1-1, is GAGVSQTPSNKVTEKGKYVELRCDPISGHTALYWYRQSLGQGPEFLIYFQGTGAADDSGLPNDRFFAVRPEGSVSTLKIQRTERGDSAVYLCASGHGTEAFFGQGTRLTVV.

The DNA of the CDR3 is TGTGCCACCAGCCCCGGGACAGCAATCTACACCTTC. This codes for CATSPGTAIYTF. This rearrangement joins TRBV15 to TRBJ1-2; TRBD1 matches at 7 bases. Germline V gene sequence: CDR1 LNHNV, CDR2 YYDKDF (reference sequence). This CDR3 comprises 12 residues. V lost 5 bases, J lost 10 bases, and 7 bases stayed unmatched.

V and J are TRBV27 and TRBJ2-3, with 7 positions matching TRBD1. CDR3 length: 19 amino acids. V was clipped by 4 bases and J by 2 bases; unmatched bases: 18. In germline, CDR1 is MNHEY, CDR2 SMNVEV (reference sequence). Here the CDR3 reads CASSSTPDRAWFYTDTQYF. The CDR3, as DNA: TGTGCCAGCAGTTCAACCCCCGACAGGGCTTGGTTCTACACAGATACGCAGTATTTT.

The CDR3 protein is CASRGGNTEAFF. The DNA of the CDR3 is TGTGCCAGTCGGGGAGGGAACACTGAAGCTTTCTTT. The genes are TRBV19 and TRBJ1-1; D gene ambiguous. The length of the CDR3 is 12 residues. Looked up from germline, CDR1 is LNHDA and CDR2 is SQIVND (reference sequence). Trimming removed 8 bases from V and 1 base from J, with 8 bases in between.

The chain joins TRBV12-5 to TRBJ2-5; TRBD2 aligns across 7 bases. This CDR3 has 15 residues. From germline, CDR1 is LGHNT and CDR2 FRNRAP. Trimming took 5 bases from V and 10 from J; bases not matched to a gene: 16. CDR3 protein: CASGIPEGGEGRQYF. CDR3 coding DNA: TGTGCTAGTGGTATACCCGAGGGAGGGGAGGGTCGCCAGTACTTC.

CDR3 DNA: TGTGCCAGCAGCTTACGGGAGGGAGAGGTATCATCACCTGGAAACACCATATATTTT. Protein: CASSLREGEVSSPGNTIYF. This sequence joins TRBV7-9 and TRBJ1-3; D is uncertain. V was pared by 2 bases and J by 2 bases, with 22 bases between. The germline V gene encodes CDR1 SEHNR and CDR2 FQNEAQ (reference sequence). The CDR3 sequence is 19 residues long.

The CDR3 coding sequence is TGTGCCAGTAGTATATATGGGACAGGGGGGACCAAAAACATTCAGTACTTC. This gives the protein CASSIYGTGGTKNIQYF. This rearrangement joins TRBV19 to TRBJ2-4; 11 nucleotides agree with TRBD1. V lost 2 bases, J lost 2 bases, and 5 bases stayed unmatched. The germline V gene encodes CDR1 LNHDA and CDR2 SQIVND (reference sequence). CDR3 size: 17 residues.

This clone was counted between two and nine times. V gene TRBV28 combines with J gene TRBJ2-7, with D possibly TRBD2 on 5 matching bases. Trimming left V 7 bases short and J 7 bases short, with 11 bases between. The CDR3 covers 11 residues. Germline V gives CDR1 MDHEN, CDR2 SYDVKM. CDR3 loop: CASMLSGEQYF. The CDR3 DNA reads TGTGCCAGCATGCTGTCGGGGGAGCAGTACTTC.

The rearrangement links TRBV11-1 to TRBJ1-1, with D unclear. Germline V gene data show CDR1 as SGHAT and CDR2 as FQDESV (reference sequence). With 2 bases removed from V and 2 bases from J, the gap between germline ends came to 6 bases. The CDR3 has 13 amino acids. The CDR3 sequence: CASSLSKNTEAFF. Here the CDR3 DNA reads TGTGCCAGCAGCTTAAGCAAAAACACTGAAGCTTTCTTT.

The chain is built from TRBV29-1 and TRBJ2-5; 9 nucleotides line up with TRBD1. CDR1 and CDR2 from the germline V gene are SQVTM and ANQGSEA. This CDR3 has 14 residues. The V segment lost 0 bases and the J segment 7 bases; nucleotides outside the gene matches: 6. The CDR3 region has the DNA TGCAGCGTTGAAGAAGGGACAGGGTGGGGGACCCAGTACTTC. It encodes CSVEEGTGWGTQYF.

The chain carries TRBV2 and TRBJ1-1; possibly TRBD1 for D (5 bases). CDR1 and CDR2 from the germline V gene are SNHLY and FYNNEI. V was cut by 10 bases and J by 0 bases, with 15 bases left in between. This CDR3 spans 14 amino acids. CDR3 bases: TGTGCCACTCCCCGGGGGGGATTGAACACTGAAGCTTTCTTT. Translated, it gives CATPRGGLNTEAFF.

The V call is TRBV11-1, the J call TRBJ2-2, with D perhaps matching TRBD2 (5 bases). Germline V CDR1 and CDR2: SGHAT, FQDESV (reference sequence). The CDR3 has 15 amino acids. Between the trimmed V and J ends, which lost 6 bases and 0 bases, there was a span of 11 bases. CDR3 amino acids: CASRTGSANTGELFF. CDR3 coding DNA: TGTGCCAGCAGAACGGGGTCCGCGAACACCGGGGAGCTGTTTTTT.

As DNA, the CDR3 is TGTGCCAGCTCGGCGGAGCGGCAGGCCTACGAGCAGTACTTC. Translation: CASSAERQAYEQYF. This chain joins TRBV6-1 and TRBJ2-7; possibly TRBD2 for D (5 bases). The ends were cut back, 8 bases at V and 2 bases at J, with 16 bases in the middle. This CDR3 is built from 14 residues. Germline V CDR1 and CDR2: MNHNS, SASEGT.

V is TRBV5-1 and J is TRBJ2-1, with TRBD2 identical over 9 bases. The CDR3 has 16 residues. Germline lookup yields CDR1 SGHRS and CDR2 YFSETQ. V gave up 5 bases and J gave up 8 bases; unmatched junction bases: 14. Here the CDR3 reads CASRIRPREGRDEQFF. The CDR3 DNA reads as TGCGCCAGCAGGATACGGCCGCGGGAGGGCCGGGATGAGCAGTTCTTC.

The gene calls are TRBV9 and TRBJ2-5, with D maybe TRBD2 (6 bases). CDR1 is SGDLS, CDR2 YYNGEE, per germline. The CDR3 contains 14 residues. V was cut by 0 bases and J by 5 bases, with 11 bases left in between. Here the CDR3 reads CASSVGGTGETQYF. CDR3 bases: TGTGCCAGCAGCGTAGGCGGGACGGGCGAGACCCAGTACTTC.

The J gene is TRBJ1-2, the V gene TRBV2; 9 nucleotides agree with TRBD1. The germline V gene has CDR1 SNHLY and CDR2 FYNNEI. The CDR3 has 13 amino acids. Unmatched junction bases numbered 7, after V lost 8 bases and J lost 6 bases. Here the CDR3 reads CASRYRGLNGYTF. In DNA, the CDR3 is TGTGCCAGCCGGTACAGGGGGCTGAATGGCTACACCTTC.